This TCR beta chain was observed in a study of T cell responses to AZD1222 COVID-19 vaccine. Overall study results and limits: Spike-specific TCR repertoires showed rising breadth and depth after two AZD1222 doses.

The repertoire was sequenced with immunoSEQ multiplex PCR; TCRdb's copy has only in-frame clones and lacks some. Of some 120,000 clones detected, 87% appear once; the ten largest clones hold approximately 1.6%. A word on this clone: Its target is not known.

CDR3 length: 12 residues. Germline values: CDR1 MDHEN, CDR2 SYDVKM. V lost 5 bases and J lost 8; bases outside the gene matches: 3. The receptor's source is an adult in good health. The J gene is TRBJ1-2, the V gene TRBV28; 9 bases match TRBD1. The sample consisted of peripheral blood, taken on day 0 of AZD1222 vaccination. In nucleotides, the CDR3 is TGTGCCAGCAGTCTGGGACAGGGAGGCTACACCTTC. Translated, it gives CASSLGQGGYTF.